This T cell receptor beta chain was identified in a study of beta chain features in type 1 diabetes. Germline CDR1 LGHNA, CDR2 YSLEER. V lost 0 bases and J lost 2, with 18 bases in between. The CDR3 runs to 18 residues. A remark on this clone: Its specificity is not known.

Overall study results and limits: Equally in patients and controls, PCR might preferentially amplify shorter templates.

Investigators reverse transcribed all isolated RNA, so they sequenced expressed TCRB transcripts. TCRdb keeps only in-frame clones here, not all; method: immunoSEQ multiplex PCR. This repertoire shows about 140,000 clones, 9% to 10% found once; its top ten account for 0.55% to 0.75%. The collection from each donor was one heparinised blood draw averaging about 116 mL. V usage is TRBV4-3 and J usage is TRBJ2-3; D might be TRBD1 (6 bases). The material sequenced was central memory CD4+ T cells from blood. This receptor was taken from a woman aged 40 to 49 in good health. The DNA for the CDR3 is TGCGCCAGCAGCCAAGAGATCGTGGGGGCCGGAGTCACAGATACGCAGTATTTT. Its translation: CASSQEIVGAGVTDTQYF.